These 23 T cell receptor beta chains came from one sample sequenced in a study of identical twins. MiXCR, applied by TCRdb to the 5' RACE reads, yields one record per CDR3 protein. The sample comprises around 280,000 distinct CDR3 sequences, more than 6.5% of which are singletons, and 2.1% rests with the top ten. The data also belong to a second study, concerning yellow fever vaccine responses in identical twins.

Sample: memory (CD45RO+) T cells sorted from blood. The source of these receptors is a woman between 18 and 29 years old in good health.

The chain uses TRBV20-1 and TRBJ2-1, with unresolved D. Germline CDR1 and CDR2: DFQATT and SNEGSKA (reference sequence). Trimming shortened V by 0 bases and J by 6 bases, and 6 bases separated the two germline ends. The CDR3 loop spans 12 amino acids. CDR3 in amino acids: CSARDLPNEQFF. CDR3 in DNA: TGCAGTGCTAGAGATTTACCCAATGAGCAGTTCTTC.

This clonotype was observed many times. The rearrangement links TRBV14 to TRBJ2-3; D may be TRBD1 (6 bases). This CDR3 region has 15 residues. Germline V gives CDR1 SGHDN, CDR2 FVKESK. Trimming took 2 bases from V and 2 from J, leaving 11 bases between them. CDR3 nucleotides: TGTGCCAGCAGCCAACCTCGGGACAACACAGATACGCAGTATTTT. Its translation: CASSQPRDNTDTQYF. Full variable domain (missing parts from reference TRBV14 and TRBJ2-3): EAGVTQFPSHSVIEKGQTVTLRCDPISGHDNLYWYRRVMGKEIKFLLHFVKESKQDESGMPNNRFLAERTGGTYSTLKVQPAELEDSGVYFCASSQPRDNTDTQYFGPGTRLTVL.

This clonotype was found a few times. This chain links TRBV6-1 with TRBJ2-1; D is tentatively TRBD1 or TRBD2 (6 bases each). With 6 bases removed from V and 12 bases from J, the gap between germline ends came to 27 bases. From germline, CDR1 is MNHNS and CDR2 SASEGT. This CDR3 is built from 16 residues. Here the CDR3 reads CASRPAPGAGKVLQFF. The CDR3 DNA reads as TGTGCCAGCAGGCCCGCCCCGGGGGCGGGGAAAGTTTTGCAGTTCTTC.

This clonotype was seen at least ten times. The rearrangement links TRBV9 to TRBJ1-2; D remains unclear. The V and J ends lost 0 bases and 1 base respectively, with 4 bases between them. The CDR3 length is 13 residues. Per the germline V gene, CDR1 is SGDLS and CDR2 is YYNGEE. The CDR3 DNA follows: TGTGCCAGCAGCGTAGTAGATAACTATGGCTACACCTTC. It codes for CASSVVDNYGYTF.

The gene calls are TRBV7-2 and TRBJ2-1, with D uncertain. Germline V gene data show CDR1 as SGHTA and CDR2 as FQGNSA. The CDR3 loop spans 16 amino acids. The V gene lost 1 base and the J gene lost 0 bases, with 10 bases spanning the gap. The CDR3 here is CASSLVAASSYNEQFF. For the CDR3, the DNA is TGTGCCAGCAGCTTAGTGGCCGCGAGCTCCTACAATGAGCAGTTCTTC. The full variable domain, in which reference TRBV7-2 and TRBJ2-1 provide the parts outside the CDR3, is GAGVSQSPSNKVTEKGKDVELRCDPISGHTALYWYRQSLGQGLEFLIYFQGNSAPDKSGLPSDRFSAERTGGSVSTLTIQRTQQEDSAVYLCASSLVAASSYNEQFFGPGTRLTVL.

The chain employs TRBV6-2 or TRBV6-3 and TRBJ2-4; no reliable D call. The CDR3 covers 11 residues. Trimming removed 3 bases at V and 7 bases at J, with 4 bases between. Germline CDR1 is MNHEY and CDR2 is SVGEGT. The CDR3 coding sequence is TGTGCCAGCAGTTATTTCAACATTCAGTACTTC. Amino acid sequence: CASSYFNIQYF.

Many counts were recorded for this clonotype. The rearrangement uses TRBV28 and TRBJ2-1, with D unresolved. CDR3 size: 14 residues. Germline V gene data show CDR1 as MDHEN and CDR2 as SYDVKM. The ends were cut back, 5 bases at V and 2 bases at J, with 10 bases in the middle. The CDR3 coding sequence is TGTGCCAGCAGTGGGCACCAGACCTACAATGAGCAGTTCTTC. Translated: CASSGHQTYNEQFF.

This clonotype was counted ten times or more. V gene TRBV4-2 combines with J gene TRBJ1-6, with a possible D match to TRBD1 (5 bases). Germline-derived CDR1 and CDR2 are LGHNA and YNFKEQ. The V and J ends lost 1 base and 7 bases respectively, with 8 bases between them. The CDR3 totals 14 residues. In DNA, the CDR3 is TGTGCCAGCAGCCAAGGGGGGTCGAATTCACCCCTCCACTTT. As protein: CASSQGGSNSPLHF.

This clonotype was detected a few times. The chain links TRBV5-1 to TRBJ1-2; D remains unclear. CDR3 length: 14 amino acids. Trimming took 0 bases from V and 4 from J, leaving 10 bases between them. Germline CDR1 SGHRS, CDR2 YFSETQ. For the CDR3, the DNA is TGCGCCAGCAGCTTGGAAGGGAGTGGCTATGGCTACACCTTC. Amino acid sequence: CASSLEGSGYGYTF.

The genes are TRBV5-5 and TRBJ2-7; the match to TRBD1 covers 8 bases. Germline trimming cut 2 bases from V and 6 bases from J; bases unmatched to any gene: 10. The germline V gene encodes CDR1 SGHKS and CDR2 YYEKEE (reference sequence). CDR3 length: 15 residues. The CDR3 nucleotides are TGTGCCAGCAGCTTTGTGGGACAGGAAGGGGGCGAGCAGTACGTC. It encodes CASSFVGQEGGEQYV.

This clonotype appeared many times. This rearrangement joins TRBV5-1 to TRBJ1-1; D is ambiguous. V dropped 0 bases and J dropped 4 bases, with 13 bases sitting between them. The CDR3 runs 15 residues. Germline CDR1 SGHRS, CDR2 YFSETQ. This chain's CDR3 is CASSLAFRAVTEAFF. CDR3 in DNA: TGCGCCAGCAGCTTGGCTTTTCGGGCGGTCACTGAAGCTTTCTTT.

At least ten counts were recorded for this clonotype. This chain uses TRBV20-1 with TRBJ2-7, with 11 bases matching TRBD2. CDR3 length equals 14 residues. V lost 8 bases, J lost 4 bases, and 10 bases stayed unmatched. The germline V gene encodes CDR1 DFQATT and CDR2 SNEGSKA (reference sequence). The CDR3 DNA sequence: TGCAGTCCGACCAGAACTAGCGGGAGTTACGAGCAGTACTTC. This sequence encodes CSPTRTSGSYEQYF.

This clonotype has at least ten counts. This chain links TRBV10-3 with TRBJ2-1, with 8 bases fitting TRBD2. The CDR3 loop spans 15 amino acids. V was pared by 3 bases and J by 9 bases, with 10 bases of the junction left unmatched. Germline CDR1 ENHRY, CDR2 SYGVKD. The CDR3 DNA reads as TGTGCCATCAGTGAAAACGGGGGGGCCTCCGGTGAGCAGTTCTTC. It specifies CAISENGGASGEQFF.

This clonotype was detected ten times or more. The chain links TRBV20-1 to TRBJ2-7, with 7 nucleotides matching TRBD1. The CDR3 runs to 13 residues. Germline loops: CDR1 DFQATT, CDR2 SNEGSKA (reference sequence). V lost 3 bases to trimming and J lost 4 bases; unmatched junction nucleotides: 6. The CDR3 loop is CSASPGTDYEQYF. The CDR3 DNA follows: TGCAGTGCTAGCCCCGGGACAGATTACGAGCAGTACTTC.

This clonotype was counted a few times. V and J are TRBV28 and TRBJ1-1; D gene ambiguous. V was trimmed by 2 bases and J by 11 bases, leaving 9 bases between them. Germline CDR1 MDHEN, CDR2 SYDVKM. The CDR3 has 11 residues. The CDR3 DNA reads as TGTGCCAGCAGTTTACGTCTGGAGGCTTTCTTT. It codes for CASSLRLEAFF.

The chain carries TRBV19 and TRBJ2-5, with D possibly being TRBD1 (5 bases). Germline loops: CDR1 LNHDA, CDR2 SQIVND (reference sequence). This CDR3 contains 15 residues. Trimming took 3 bases from V and 2 from J, leaving 13 bases between them. CDR3 sequence (DNA): TGTGCCAGTAGTATCGTCCTCCGACAGCAAGAGACCCAGTACTTC. This sequence encodes CASSIVLRQQETQYF.

This clonotype was recorded at least ten times. The chain couples TRBV11-2 to TRBJ1-6; no clear D. Germline CDR1 reads SGHAT; CDR2 reads FQNNGV. V lost 3 bases and J lost 6, with 9 bases in between. CDR3 length: 14 residues. CDR3 sequence (DNA): TGTGCCAGCAGCTTGGGCAACTCTAATTCACCCCTCCACTTT. Its protein product is CASSLGNSNSPLHF.

This clonotype has at least ten counts. The chain uses TRBV6-5 and TRBJ2-5, with 14 positions matching TRBD2. The V and J ends lost 2 bases and 2 bases, in that order; junction bases with no gene match: 1. There are 16 residues in the CDR3. The germline V gene has CDR1 MNHEY and CDR2 SVGAGI. CDR3 sequence: CASSYGTSGSQETQYF. The CDR3 coding sequence is TGTGCCAGCAGTTACGGGACTAGCGGGAGTCAAGAGACCCAGTACTTC.

This clonotype has at least ten counts. The chain couples TRBV6-1 to TRBJ1-2, with D perhaps TRBD1 (6 bases). V was clipped by 5 bases and J by 6 bases, with 16 bases between them. Per germline, CDR1 MNHNS and CDR2 SASEGT. The CDR3 contains 14 residues. The CDR3 bases are TGTGCCAGCAGTCCCCAAGGACAGTTCGATGGCTACACCTTC. Its protein product is CASSPQGQFDGYTF.

The chain uses TRBV6-2 or TRBV6-3 and TRBJ1-4; 8 bases line up with TRBD1. Per the germline V gene, CDR1 is MNHEY and CDR2 is SVGEGT. This CDR3 is built from 15 residues. Trimming removed 7 bases from V and 5 bases from J; junction bases left unmatched: 9. CDR3 amino acids: CASTPGDRLNEKLFF. Here the CDR3 DNA reads TGTGCCAGCACCCCCGGGGACAGGCTGAATGAAAAACTGTTTTTT.

The chain carries TRBV20-1 and TRBJ2-3; no definite D call. CDR3 length: 13 amino acids. CDR1 is DFQATT and CDR2 is SNEGSKA in the germline V gene (reference sequence). V lost 0 bases, J lost 9 bases, and 13 bases lay in between. In DNA, the CDR3 is TGCAGTGCTAGAGATACTATTAAAATGACGCAGTATTTT. It specifies CSARDTIKMTQYF.

This clonotype was seen ten or more times. The rearrangement uses TRBV7-6 and TRBJ2-1; 7 bases match TRBD1. The CDR3 loop spans 15 amino acids. V gave up 2 bases and J gave up 7 bases; unmatched junction bases: 8. The germline V gene encodes CDR1 SGHVS and CDR2 FNYEAQ. The CDR3 DNA reads TGTGCCAGCAGCTTAAGACAGGGTTCGCGTAATGAGCAGTTCTTC. This encodes CASSLRQGSRNEQFF.

At least ten counts were recorded for this clonotype. The rearrangement uses TRBV5-6 and TRBJ1-5, with 7 positions matching TRBD1. Germline CDR1 SGHDT, CDR2 YYEEEE. Trimming took 4 bases from V and 1 from J; bases not matched to a gene: 5. This CDR3 is built from 15 residues. The CDR3 DNA reads as TGTGCCAGCAGCAGGGGGACAGTCAGCAATCAGCCCCAGCATTTT. It is translated as CASSRGTVSNQPQHF.